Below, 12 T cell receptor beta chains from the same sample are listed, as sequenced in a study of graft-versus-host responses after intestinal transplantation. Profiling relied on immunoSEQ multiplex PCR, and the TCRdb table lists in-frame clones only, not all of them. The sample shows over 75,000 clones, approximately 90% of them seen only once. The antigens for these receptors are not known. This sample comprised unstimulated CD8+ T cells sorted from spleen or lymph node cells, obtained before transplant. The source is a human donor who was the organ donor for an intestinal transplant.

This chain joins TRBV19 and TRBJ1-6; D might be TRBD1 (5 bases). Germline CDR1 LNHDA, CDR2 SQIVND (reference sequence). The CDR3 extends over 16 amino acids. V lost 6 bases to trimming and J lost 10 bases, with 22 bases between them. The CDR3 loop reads CASRDRDSLSNSPLHF. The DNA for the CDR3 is TGTGCCAGTAGGGACCGGGACTCCCTAAGTAACTCACCCCTCCACTTT. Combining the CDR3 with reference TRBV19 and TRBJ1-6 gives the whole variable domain DGGITQSPKYLFRKEGQNVTLSCEQNLNHDAMYWYRQDPGQGLRLIYYSQIVNDFQKGDIAEGYSVSREKKESFPLTVTSAQKNPTAFYLCASRDRDSLSNSPLHFGNGTRLTVT.

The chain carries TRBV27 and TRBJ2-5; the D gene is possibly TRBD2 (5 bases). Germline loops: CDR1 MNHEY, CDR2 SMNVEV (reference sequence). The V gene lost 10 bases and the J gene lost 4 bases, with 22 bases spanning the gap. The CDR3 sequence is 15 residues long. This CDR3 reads CATTSSGSMSETQYF. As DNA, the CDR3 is TGTGCCACCACCTCCTCGGGGTCGATGTCAGAGACCCAGTACTTC.

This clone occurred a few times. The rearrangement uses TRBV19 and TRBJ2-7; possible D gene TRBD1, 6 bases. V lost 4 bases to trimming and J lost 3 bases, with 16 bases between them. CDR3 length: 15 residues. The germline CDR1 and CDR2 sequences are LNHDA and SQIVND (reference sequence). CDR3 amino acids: CASSTGQSPFYEQYF. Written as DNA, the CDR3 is TGTGCCAGTAGTACCGGACAGTCTCCATTCTACGAGCAGTACTTC. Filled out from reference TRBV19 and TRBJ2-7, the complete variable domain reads DGGITQSPKYLFRKEGQNVTLSCEQNLNHDAMYWYRQDPGQGLRLIYYSQIVNDFQKGDIAEGYSVSREKKESFPLTVTSAQKNPTAFYLCASSTGQSPFYEQYFGPGTRLTVT.

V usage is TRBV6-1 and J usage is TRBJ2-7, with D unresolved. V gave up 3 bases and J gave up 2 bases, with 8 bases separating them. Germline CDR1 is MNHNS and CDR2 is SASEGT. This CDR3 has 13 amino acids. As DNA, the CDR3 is TGTGCCAGCAGTGATCCTGGAGCCTACGAGCAGTACTTC. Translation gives CASSDPGAYEQYF.

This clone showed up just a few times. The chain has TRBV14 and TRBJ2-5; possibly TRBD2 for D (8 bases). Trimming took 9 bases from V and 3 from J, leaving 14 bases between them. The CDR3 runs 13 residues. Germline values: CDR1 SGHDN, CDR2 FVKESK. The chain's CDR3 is CARSGGTEETQYF. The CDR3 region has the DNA TGTGCCAGATCGGGGGGGACAGAAGAGACCCAGTACTTC.

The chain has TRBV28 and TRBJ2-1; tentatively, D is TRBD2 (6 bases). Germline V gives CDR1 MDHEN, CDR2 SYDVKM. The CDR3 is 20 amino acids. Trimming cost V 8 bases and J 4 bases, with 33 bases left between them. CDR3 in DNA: TGTGCCAGCCAAACTATGCGGGGCCTCCCGTTTGTGGTCCTTTACAATGAGCAGTTCTTC. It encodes CASQTMRGLPFVVLYNEQFF.

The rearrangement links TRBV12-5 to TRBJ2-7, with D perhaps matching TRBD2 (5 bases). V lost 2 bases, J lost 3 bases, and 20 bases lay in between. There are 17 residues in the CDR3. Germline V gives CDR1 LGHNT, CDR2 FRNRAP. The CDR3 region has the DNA TGTGCTAGTGGTTTGCCGTCGTTTGTGGGAGATATCTACGAGCAGTACTTC. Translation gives CASGLPSFVGDIYEQYF.

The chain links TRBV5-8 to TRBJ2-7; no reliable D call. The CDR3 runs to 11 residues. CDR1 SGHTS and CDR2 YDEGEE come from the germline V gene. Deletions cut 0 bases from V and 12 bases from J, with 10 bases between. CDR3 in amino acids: CASSLAWKRYF. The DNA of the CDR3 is TGTGCCAGCAGCTTGGCCTGGAAGCGGTACTTC.

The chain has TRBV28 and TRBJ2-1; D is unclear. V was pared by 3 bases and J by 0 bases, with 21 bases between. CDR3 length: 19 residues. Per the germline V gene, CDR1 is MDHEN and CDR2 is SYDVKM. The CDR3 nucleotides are TGTGCCAGCAGTTTTATAAGATTTCTCTACCCCCGCTCCTACAATGAGCAGTTCTTC. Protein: CASSFIRFLYPRSYNEQFF.

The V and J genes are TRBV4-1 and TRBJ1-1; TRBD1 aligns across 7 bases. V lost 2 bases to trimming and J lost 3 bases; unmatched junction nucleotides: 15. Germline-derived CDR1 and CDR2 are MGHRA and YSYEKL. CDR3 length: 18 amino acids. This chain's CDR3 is CASSQFRRGFSNYTEAFF. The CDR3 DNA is TGCGCCAGCAGCCAATTCCGCAGGGGGTTCTCCAACTACACTGAAGCTTTCTTT.

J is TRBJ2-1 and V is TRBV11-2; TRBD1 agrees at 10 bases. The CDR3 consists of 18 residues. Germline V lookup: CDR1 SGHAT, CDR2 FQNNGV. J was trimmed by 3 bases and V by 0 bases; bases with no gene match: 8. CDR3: CASSLDPFDRGLYNEQFF. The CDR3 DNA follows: TGTGCCAGCAGCTTAGATCCTTTCGACAGGGGGCTCTACAATGAGCAGTTCTTC.

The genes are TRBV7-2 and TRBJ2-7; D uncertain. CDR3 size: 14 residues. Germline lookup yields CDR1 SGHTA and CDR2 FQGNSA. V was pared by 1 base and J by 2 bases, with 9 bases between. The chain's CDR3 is CASSLDSGPYEQYF. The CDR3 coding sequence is TGTGCCAGCAGCTTAGATAGTGGGCCCTACGAGCAGTACTTC.